These 16 T cell receptor beta chains share one sample of origin, sequenced in a study of T cell responses to AZD1222 COVID-19 vaccine. Only in-frame clones appear in the TCRdb table, and some are missing; sequencing was by immunoSEQ multiplex PCR. The sample lists roughly 130,000 clones; 70% to 90% were seen once. This specimen was peripheral blood, taken on day 0 of AZD1222 vaccination. The source of these receptors is an adult in good health.

This clone turned up a few times. V and J are TRBV29-1 and TRBJ1-2; D uncertain. The CDR3 covers 11 residues. The V and J ends lost 2 bases and 8 bases respectively, with 9 bases between them. Germline-derived CDR1 and CDR2 are SQVTM and ANQGSEA. DNA for the CDR3: TGCAGCGTTGAAATTGGGAACGGCTACACCTTC. Protein: CSVEIGNGYTF.

CDR3 DNA sequence: TGTGCCAGCAGCTCGAGGGGACGACGGGACATTTCTGGAAACACCATATATTTT. This translates into CASSSRGRRDISGNTIYF. This chain joins TRBV5-4 and TRBJ1-3; weak D call: TRBD1 (6 bases). Looked up from germline, CDR1 is SGHNT and CDR2 is YYREEE (reference sequence). V shed 3 bases and J shed 1 base, with 20 bases lying between them. This CDR3 has 18 residues.

The chain employs TRBV4-1 and TRBJ1-3, with a possible D match to TRBD1 (6 bases). This CDR3 is 16 amino acids long. From germline, CDR1 is MGHRA and CDR2 YSYEKL. Trimming removed 0 bases from V and 1 base from J, with 10 bases in between. CDR3 protein: CASSQEGGLSGNTIYF. The CDR3 DNA reads as TGCGCCAGCAGCCAAGAAGGGGGACTATCTGGAAACACCATATATTTT.

J is TRBJ1-5 and V is TRBV19; D not certain. Germline loops: CDR1 LNHDA, CDR2 SQIVND (reference sequence). V lost 4 bases and J lost 3, with 10 bases in between. The CDR3 is 14 residues long. The CDR3 DNA reads as TGTGCCAGTAGTACCTGGACGGTCAATCAGCCCCAGCATTTT. Its protein product is CASSTWTVNQPQHF.

The chain couples TRBV7-9 to TRBJ1-2; D unresolved. The germline V gene encodes CDR1 SEHNR and CDR2 FQNEAQ (reference sequence). Trimming pared 4 bases from V and 0 bases from J, leaving 21 bases between. CDR3 length: 18 amino acids. CDR3 residues: CASSSIGRPSGANYGYTF. The CDR3 nucleotides read TGTGCCAGCAGCTCCATAGGGAGACCCTCCGGGGCTAACTATGGCTACACCTTC.

V is TRBV7-9 and J is TRBJ2-5; 10 bases map to TRBD1. In germline, CDR1 is SEHNR, CDR2 FQNEAQ (reference sequence). The CDR3 sequence is 13 residues long. V gave up 11 bases and J gave up 5 bases; unmatched junction bases: 8. This chain's CDR3 is CAGRQGARETQYF. As DNA, the CDR3 is TGTGCCGGGCGACAGGGGGCGCGCGAGACCCAGTACTTC.

The chain is built from TRBV19 and TRBJ2-5, with 12 bases that match TRBD2. Per germline, CDR1 LNHDA and CDR2 SQIVND (reference sequence). The trim removed 5 bases at V and 2 bases at J, leaving 3 bases unmatched. The CDR3 has 15 amino acids. The CDR3 loop reads CASSPTSGGQETQYF. CDR3 bases: TGTGCCAGTAGTCCGACTAGCGGGGGACAAGAGACCCAGTACTTC.

The chain recombines TRBV27 with TRBJ2-6, with TRBD1 matching 10 bases. V trimming: 6 bases; J trimming: 0 bases; junction bases outside the gene matches: 14. This CDR3 is built from 20 residues. CDR1 and CDR2 (germline): MNHEY, SMNVEV (reference sequence). The CDR3 sequence: CASSPGTGVTVVSGANVLTF. CDR3 sequence (DNA): TGTGCCAGCAGCCCCGGGACAGGGGTTACAGTAGTCTCTGGGGCCAACGTCCTGACTTTC.

The chain is built from TRBV13 and TRBJ2-7; 8 nucleotides align to TRBD2. The V gene end was trimmed by 0 bases and the J gene end by 2 bases; junction bases not matched to a gene: 6. This CDR3 is built from 16 residues. Germline CDR1 and CDR2: PRHDT and FYEKMQ (reference sequence). CDR3 amino acids: CASSLGSYGGAYEQYF. The CDR3 coding sequence is TGTGCCAGCAGCTTAGGGTCCTACGGGGGGGCCTACGAGCAGTACTTC.

The chain joins TRBV12-5 to TRBJ2-5; D is undetermined. CDR1 is LGHNT and CDR2 is FRNRAP in the germline V gene. Deletions cut 2 bases from V and 6 bases from J, with 16 bases between. The CDR3 consists of 15 residues. The CDR3 here is CASGLLTTWRKTQYF. The CDR3 nucleotides read TGTGCTAGTGGTTTGCTGACCACCTGGCGGAAGACCCAGTACTTC.

The chain is built from TRBV7-9 and TRBJ1-1, with TRBD1 as a possible D gene (5 bases). Per the germline V gene, CDR1 is SEHNR and CDR2 is FQNEAQ (reference sequence). This CDR3 has 15 residues. The ends were cut back, 3 bases at V and 2 bases at J, with 13 bases in the middle. For the CDR3, the DNA is TGTGCCAGCAGCTTGAGGGGTTCTGCTAACACTGAAGCTTTCTTT. Protein sequence: CASSLRGSANTEAFF.

The CDR3 spells CASSPSKGGHTEAFF. The CDR3 region has the DNA TGTGCCAGCTCACCAAGTAAAGGGGGCCACACTGAAGCTTTCTTT. V is TRBV18 and J is TRBJ1-1; TRBD1 aligns across 7 bases. The J segment lost 3 bases and the V segment lost 2 bases, leaving 6 bases of the junction unmatched. The germline gives CDR1 KGHSH, CDR2 LQKENI. This CDR3 is built from 15 residues. The variable domain in full, completed from reference TRBV18 and TRBJ1-1, reads NAGVMQNPRHLVRRRGQEARLRCSPMKGHSHVYWYRQLPEEGLKFMVYLQKENIIDESGMPKERFSAEFPKEGPSILRIQQVVRGDSAAYFCASSPSKGGHTEAFFGQGTRLTVV.

The rearrangement joins TRBV27 to TRBJ2-1, with 8 bases that match TRBD1. CDR1 and CDR2 from the germline V gene are MNHEY and SMNVEV (reference sequence). Germline trimming cut 5 bases from V and 4 bases from J; bases unmatched to any gene: 7. The CDR3 is 15 amino acids. The chain's CDR3 is CASSKRQGPYNEQFF. The CDR3 DNA follows: TGTGCCAGCAGTAAACGACAGGGGCCGTACAATGAGCAGTTCTTC.

The rearrangement links TRBV4-1 to TRBJ2-7, with D possibly being TRBD1 (6 bases). Germline CDR1 is MGHRA and CDR2 is YSYEKL. Trimming took off 1 base at V and 9 bases at J, with 16 bases between the two ends. CDR3 length: 14 residues. CDR3 bases: TGCGCCAGCAGCCAAGCTCGGGACATAGGAGGGCAGTACTTC. Translated, it gives CASSQARDIGGQYF.

This rearrangement joins TRBV5-8 to TRBJ1-1; perhaps TRBD1 as D (6 bases). V was shortened by 0 bases and J by 0 bases, with 9 bases between the two germline ends. Germline lookup yields CDR1 SGHTS and CDR2 YDEGEE. The CDR3 contains 15 residues. The CDR3 is CASSLAGHLNTEAFF. For the CDR3, the DNA is TGTGCCAGCAGCTTGGCGGGACACCTGAACACTGAAGCTTTCTTT.

The table lists this clone with a few counts. CDR3 residues: CATSGPGQAAYGYTF. The DNA of the CDR3 is TGTGCCACCAGTGGTCCGGGACAGGCGGCCTATGGCTACACCTTC. The V call is TRBV24-1, the J call TRBJ1-2, with 8 positions matching TRBD1. Germline values: CDR1 KGHDR, CDR2 SFDVKD. Losses at the gene ends were 5 bases for V and 4 bases for J; bases not matched to a gene: 8. The CDR3 spans 15 residues.